These T cell receptor beta chains were read from a single sample in a study of identical twins. MiXCR, applied by TCRdb to the 5' RACE reads, yields one record per CDR3 protein. In the table there are 650,000 to 800,000 distinct CDR3 sequences, 8.6% of which are singletons. This sample also appeared in a second study, on yellow fever vaccine responses in identical twins.

Sequencing input: PBMCs. Receptors were obtained from a woman aged 18-29 years in good health. The CDR3 runs from the conserved cysteine through the conserved F or W. A D gene is named only where the DNA matches it firmly. Clone size, where shown, is once, few, many, or a class for clones that have expanded.

cdr3_nt: TGTGCCAGCCTAACCAACAATGAGCAGTTCTTC
cdr3_aa: CASLTNNEQFF
j_call: TRBJ2-1
clone_size: many
d_call: -
v_call: TRBV6-2/TRBV6-3

cdr3_nt: TGTGCCTCAACCCCCCTCCGGGATTTTAGCAATGAGCAGTTCTTC
cdr3_aa: CASTPLRDFSNEQFF
j_call: TRBJ2-1
clone_size: few
d_call: -
v_call: TRBV6-2/TRBV6-3

cdr3_nt: TGTGCCAGCAGCCAACCGGGATACTCCTACGAGCAGTACTTC
cdr3_aa: CASSQPGYSYEQYF
j_call: TRBJ2-7
clone_size: few
d_call: -
v_call: TRBV4-2

cdr3_nt: TGTGCCAGCAGCTTTGGATCGAACTATGGCTACACCTTC
cdr3_aa: CASSFGSNYGYTF
j_call: TRBJ1-2
clone_size: few
d_call: -
v_call: TRBV5-6

cdr3_nt: TGTGCCACCAGCAGGGACAACACAGATACGCAGTATTTT
cdr3_aa: CATSRDNTDTQYF
j_call: TRBJ2-3
clone_size: -
d_call: -
v_call: TRBV15

cdr3_nt: TGCAGTGCTGTCGGACCACGCACAGATACGCAGTATTTT
cdr3_aa: CSAVGPRTDTQYF
j_call: TRBJ2-3
clone_size: few
d_call: -
v_call: TRBV20-1

cdr3_nt: TGTGCCAGCAGCGCCGTGGGGGGGTCCTACAATGAGCAGTTCTTC
cdr3_aa: CASSAVGGSYNEQFF
j_call: TRBJ2-1
clone_size: few
d_call: TRBD2
v_call: TRBV9

cdr3_nt: TGTGCCAGTAGTAGGCCCCCAGGGCGGGACACCGGGGAGCTGTTTTTT
cdr3_aa: CASSRPPGRDTGELFF
j_call: TRBJ2-2
clone_size: -
d_call: -
v_call: TRBV19

cdr3_nt: TGTGCCAGCAGCCAATTTAAAGGGAATGAGCAGTTCTTC
cdr3_aa: CASSQFKGNEQFF
j_call: TRBJ2-1
clone_size: many
d_call: -
v_call: TRBV14

cdr3_nt: TGTGCCAGCTCACCACCGCGAGGATCCCGGGGAGATACGCAGTATTTT
cdr3_aa: CASSPPRGSRGDTQYF
j_call: TRBJ2-3
clone_size: few
d_call: -
v_call: TRBV18

cdr3_nt: TGTGCCAGCAGCCCCCGGACTAGCGGGACCCTCAATGAGCAGTTCTTC
cdr3_aa: CASSPRTSGTLNEQFF
j_call: TRBJ2-1
clone_size: -
d_call: TRBD2
v_call: TRBV7-9

cdr3_nt: TGTGCCAGCAGTTACTCCCTGAGACAGGGCATCTACGAGCAGTACTTC
cdr3_aa: CASSYSLRQGIYEQYF
j_call: TRBJ2-7
clone_size: few
d_call: TRBD1
v_call: TRBV6-5

cdr3_nt: TGTGCCAGCAGCTTTTCTAGCGGGACGAACACCGGGGAGCTGTTTTTT
cdr3_aa: CASSFSSGTNTGELFF
j_call: TRBJ2-2
clone_size: few
d_call: TRBD2
v_call: TRBV11-2

cdr3_nt: TGTGCCAGCAGTGCATGGAGTGGGGCGATTTCCTACGAGCAGTACTTC
cdr3_aa: CASSAWSGAISYEQYF
j_call: TRBJ2-7
clone_size: few
d_call: -
v_call: TRBV2

cdr3_nt: TGTGCCAGCAGTTACATAGCGGACTCCTACAATGAGCAGTTCTTC
cdr3_aa: CASSYIADSYNEQFF
j_call: TRBJ2-1
clone_size: -
d_call: -
v_call: TRBV6-2/TRBV6-3

cdr3_nt: TGTGCCAGCAGTCCGACAGGGGGCAGCCTCGAGCAGTACTTC
cdr3_aa: CASSPTGGSLEQYF
j_call: TRBJ2-7
clone_size: few
d_call: TRBD1
v_call: TRBV25-1

cdr3_nt: TGTGCCAGCAGCTTATTTCTTTCGGAGCTAGCGGGCCTTCAAGAGACCCAGTACTTC
cdr3_aa: CASSLFLSELAGLQETQYF
j_call: TRBJ2-5
clone_size: few
d_call: TRBD2
v_call: TRBV11-2

cdr3_nt: TGTGCCAGCAGAACCAGAGACCTATGCGGGAAGAGCACTGGAAAGACCCAGTACTTC
cdr3_aa: CASRTRDLCGKSTGKTQYF
j_call: TRBJ2-5
clone_size: few
d_call: -
v_call: TRBV9

cdr3_nt: TGTGCCGGGGGAGGGCCGGGACAAGAGACCCAGTACTTC
cdr3_aa: CAGGGPGQETQYF
j_call: TRBJ2-5
clone_size: -
d_call: TRBD2
v_call: TRBV7-8

cdr3_nt: TGTGCCAGCAGTGAAGGGCTAGACGCTGAAGCTTTCTTT
cdr3_aa: CASSEGLDAEAFF
j_call: TRBJ1-1
clone_size: -
d_call: -
v_call: TRBV6-4

cdr3_nt: TGCAGTGCCCCTCGTGGGACAGGGTATTCACCCCTCCACTTT
cdr3_aa: CSAPRGTGYSPLHF
j_call: TRBJ1-6
clone_size: -
d_call: TRBD1
v_call: TRBV20-1

cdr3_nt: TGTGCCAGCAGTTCGGACAGGGCCTCCTACGAGCAGTACTTC
cdr3_aa: CASSSDRASYEQYF
j_call: TRBJ2-7
clone_size: many
d_call: TRBD1
v_call: TRBV12-3/TRBV12-4

cdr3_nt: TGTGCCAGCAGTAATATCGGCGACGAGCAGTACTTC
cdr3_aa: CASSNIGDEQYF
j_call: TRBJ2-7
clone_size: many
d_call: -
v_call: TRBV6-6

cdr3_nt: TGTGCCAGCAGTTTCCGGGACAGGGGGAACACTGAAGCTTTCTTT
cdr3_aa: CASSFRDRGNTEAFF
j_call: TRBJ1-1
clone_size: -
d_call: TRBD1
v_call: TRBV27

cdr3_nt: TGCGCCAGCAGCCAGGGACAGGGGGCGGTGGTGGAGACCCAGTACTTC
cdr3_aa: CASSQGQGAVVETQYF
j_call: TRBJ2-5
clone_size: few
d_call: TRBD1
v_call: TRBV4-1

cdr3_nt: TGTGCCAGCAGCTCAACCCGGGACTCCCCCACAGATACGCAGTATTTT
cdr3_aa: CASSSTRDSPTDTQYF
j_call: TRBJ2-3
clone_size: -
d_call: -
v_call: TRBV7-9

cdr3_nt: TGTGCCAGCAGCTTACGCGGCGGCGGCTCCTACGAGCAGTACTTC
cdr3_aa: CASSLRGGGSYEQYF
j_call: TRBJ2-7
clone_size: few
d_call: -
v_call: TRBV5-6

cdr3_nt: TGTGCCAGCAGCTTGGGGGTAGTTAGCACCCCCTACGAGCAGTACTTC
cdr3_aa: CASSLGVVSTPYEQYF
j_call: TRBJ2-7
clone_size: few
d_call: -
v_call: TRBV5-5

cdr3_nt: TGTGCCAGCAGTGACCCCGTAGCTAACTATGGCTACACCTTC
cdr3_aa: CASSDPVANYGYTF
j_call: TRBJ1-2
clone_size: few
d_call: -
v_call: TRBV25-1

cdr3_nt: TGTGCCAGCAGCGATAACGGGGAAGGGTATGAAAAACTGTTTTTT
cdr3_aa: CASSDNGEGYEKLFF
j_call: TRBJ1-4
clone_size: many
d_call: -
v_call: TRBV6-1

cdr3_nt: TGTGCCAGCAGCCCCTGGCAGGGGTCCACAGATACGCAGTATTTT
cdr3_aa: CASSPWQGSTDTQYF
j_call: TRBJ2-3
clone_size: many
d_call: -
v_call: TRBV6-1

cdr3_nt: TGTGCCAGCAGTTTATCAGGACAGGGGAACACCGGGGAGCTGTTTTTT
cdr3_aa: CASSLSGQGNTGELFF
j_call: TRBJ2-2
clone_size: -
d_call: TRBD1
v_call: TRBV27

cdr3_nt: TGCAGCGTTGGGTCCATCGGTACTAGGTCTCAAGAGACCCAGTACTTC
cdr3_aa: CSVGSIGTRSQETQYF
j_call: TRBJ2-5
clone_size: -
d_call: -
v_call: TRBV29-1

cdr3_nt: TGTGCCTGGAGTGTACAGAGCAATCAGCCCCAGCATTTT
cdr3_aa: CAWSVQSNQPQHF
j_call: TRBJ1-5
clone_size: -
d_call: -
v_call: TRBV30

cdr3_nt: TGTGCCACCAGTGATCCCACCGGCGGGGCCTACGAGCAGTACTTC
cdr3_aa: CATSDPTGGAYEQYF
j_call: TRBJ2-7
clone_size: many
d_call: -
v_call: TRBV24-1

cdr3_nt: TGTGCCAGCAGCCAAGAATCGGTAGGACCTTCCACAGATACGCAGTATTTT
cdr3_aa: CASSQESVGPSTDTQYF
j_call: TRBJ2-3
clone_size: few
d_call: -
v_call: TRBV3-1

cdr3_nt: TGTGCCAGCAGCCCCCGACTAGCGGGAGGGGGCGAGCAGTACTTC
cdr3_aa: CASSPRLAGGGEQYF
j_call: TRBJ2-7
clone_size: few
d_call: TRBD2
v_call: TRBV5-6

cdr3_nt: TGTGCCAGTAGCCACAGGGAACAAGAGACCCAGTACTTC
cdr3_aa: CASSHREQETQYF
j_call: TRBJ2-5
clone_size: few
d_call: -
v_call: TRBV19

cdr3_nt: TGCAGCGTAAATTCGGGCTTCGGGGACTATGGCTACACCTTC
cdr3_aa: CSVNSGFGDYGYTF
j_call: TRBJ1-2
clone_size: -
d_call: -
v_call: TRBV29-1

cdr3_nt: TGTGCCAGCAGGCGGGGGGTAGGAGAGACCCAGTACTTC
cdr3_aa: CASRRGVGETQYF
j_call: TRBJ2-5
clone_size: few
d_call: TRBD2
v_call: TRBV7-8

cdr3_nt: TGTGCCACGGCGGGACAGGGAGATCTCTCCTACGAGCAGTACTTC
cdr3_aa: CATAGQGDLSYEQYF
j_call: TRBJ2-7
clone_size: many
d_call: TRBD1
v_call: TRBV10-3

cdr3_nt: TGCAGTGCCCCCTGGAGGGATAGCACAGATACGCAGTATTTT
cdr3_aa: CSAPWRDSTDTQYF
j_call: TRBJ2-3
clone_size: -
d_call: -
v_call: TRBV20-1

cdr3_nt: TGCGCCAGCAGCTTGCTGGTAACTAGCGGAACCTACAATGAGCAGTTCTTC
cdr3_aa: CASSLLVTSGTYNEQFF
j_call: TRBJ2-1
clone_size: few
d_call: TRBD2
v_call: TRBV5-1

cdr3_nt: TGTGCCAGCAGCCACGGTGATACTGAAGCTTTCTTT
cdr3_aa: CASSHGDTEAFF
j_call: TRBJ1-1
clone_size: many
d_call: -
v_call: TRBV7-9

cdr3_nt: TGTGCCATCAGGGATACTAGCGGCAATGAGCAGTTCTTC
cdr3_aa: CAIRDTSGNEQFF
j_call: TRBJ2-1
clone_size: -
d_call: TRBD2
v_call: TRBV10-3

cdr3_nt: TGTGCCAGCAGCCTACCGGACGAGGGGGGTGAAAAACTGTTTTTT
cdr3_aa: CASSLPDEGGEKLFF
j_call: TRBJ1-4
clone_size: -
d_call: -
v_call: TRBV7-9

cdr3_nt: TGTGCCAGCAGTTACTCAGGACTAGCGGGGACATCTACCTACGAGCAGTACTTC
cdr3_aa: CASSYSGLAGTSTYEQYF
j_call: TRBJ2-7
clone_size: few
d_call: TRBD2
v_call: TRBV6-2/TRBV6-3

cdr3_nt: TGTGCCAGCAGCTTGGATTACCATGAGCAGTTCTTC
cdr3_aa: CASSLDYHEQFF
j_call: TRBJ2-1
clone_size: -
d_call: -
v_call: TRBV5-6

cdr3_nt: TGTGCCAGCAGCCCTCAATTTGACTCCTACAATGAGCAGTTCTTC
cdr3_aa: CASSPQFDSYNEQFF
j_call: TRBJ2-1
clone_size: few
d_call: -
v_call: TRBV4-2

cdr3_nt: TGTGCCAGCAGTAAAAACATCCAGTACAATGAGCAGTTCTTC
cdr3_aa: CASSKNIQYNEQFF
j_call: TRBJ2-1
clone_size: -
d_call: -
v_call: TRBV28

cdr3_nt: TGTGCCAGCAGTGAATCGTACTATGGCTACACCTTC
cdr3_aa: CASSESYYGYTF
j_call: TRBJ1-2
clone_size: few
d_call: -
v_call: TRBV2

cdr3_nt: TGTGCCAGCAGTTACAAAGCGGGGGAGCTGTTTTTT
cdr3_aa: CASSYKAGELFF
j_call: TRBJ2-2
clone_size: few
d_call: -
v_call: TRBV6-2/TRBV6-3

cdr3_nt: TGTGCCAGCAGCTTAGGCTTAGGAGGCGGGGTATCCTACGAGCAGTACTTC
cdr3_aa: CASSLGLGGGVSYEQYF
j_call: TRBJ2-7
clone_size: -
d_call: -
v_call: TRBV13

cdr3_nt: TGTGCCAGCAGTTACGACAGGCGAACCTACGAGCAGTACTTC
cdr3_aa: CASSYDRRTYEQYF
j_call: TRBJ2-7
clone_size: few
d_call: -
v_call: TRBV6-5

cdr3_nt: TGTGCCACCAGCGCCCGCGTATCTGAGCGGAACACTGAAGCTTTCTTT
cdr3_aa: CATSARVSERNTEAFF
j_call: TRBJ1-1
clone_size: many
d_call: -
v_call: TRBV15

cdr3_nt: TGCAGTGCTAGAGACGGGAACACCGGGGAGCTGTTTTTT
cdr3_aa: CSARDGNTGELFF
j_call: TRBJ2-2
clone_size: few
d_call: -
v_call: TRBV20-1

cdr3_nt: TGTGCCAGCAGTTTTGGATCCCCTTCCAGTGGCTACACCTTC
cdr3_aa: CASSFGSPSSGYTF
j_call: TRBJ1-2
clone_size: -
d_call: -
v_call: TRBV27